A single sample gave rise to the 24 T cell receptor beta chains below, sequenced in a study of blood T cell repertoires in COVID-19. Some clones are missing from TCRdb's copy, which holds only in-frame ones; the method was immunoSEQ multiplex PCR. The table has 200,000 to 250,000 clones, almost 90% seen once. The specimen sequenced was PBMCs or T cells enriched from blood (not recorded which). Receptors originate from a man younger than 40 who had been exposed to COVID-19.

This chain connects TRBV30 to TRBJ1-1; TRBD1 is a possible D gene (5 bases). This CDR3 comprises 13 residues. The ends were cut back, 3 bases at V and 2 bases at J, with 10 bases in the middle. CDR1 is GTSNPN and CDR2 is SVGIG in the germline V gene (reference sequence). The CDR3 bases are TGTGCCTGGAGCCCGGGGGTCAACACTGAAGCTTTCTTT. This translates into CAWSPGVNTEAFF.

The rearrangement joins TRBV5-4 to TRBJ1-2; 11 positions agree with TRBD1. Germline CDR1 is SGHNT and CDR2 is YYREEE (reference sequence). The trim removed 4 bases at V and 4 bases at J, leaving 6 bases unmatched. The CDR3 loop spans 15 amino acids. CDR3 sequence: CASSQGQGGIYGYTF. As DNA, the CDR3 is TGTGCCAGCAGCCAGGGACAGGGGGGAATCTATGGCTACACCTTC.

In DNA form, the CDR3 reads TGTGCCATCGGCCAGGACAGGGAACAAGAGACCCAGTACTTC. Translated, it gives CAIGQDREQETQYF. The V call is TRBV10-3, the J call TRBJ2-5; 8 nucleotides line up with TRBD1. The J segment lost 2 bases and the V segment lost 8 bases, leaving 7 bases of the junction unmatched. The CDR3 runs to 14 residues. Germline V gene lookup returns CDR1 ENHRY and CDR2 SYGVKD.

The CDR3 DNA reads as TGTGCCCGGGAAGGGGATTCTGGAAACACCATATATTTT. This sequence encodes CAREGDSGNTIYF. This chain uses TRBV30 with TRBJ1-3, with a tentative D call TRBD1 (5 bases). Germline CDR1 and CDR2: GTSNPN and SVGIG (reference sequence). Trimming stripped 8 bases from V and 1 base from J, with 12 bases between. The CDR3 runs to 13 residues.

The CDR3: CASSPRSGTEQYF. The CDR3 nucleotides are TGTGCCAGCAGCCCCCGCTCCGGGACAGAGCAGTACTTC. The rearrangement uses TRBV9 and TRBJ2-7; D possibly corresponds to TRBD1 (6 bases). Germline V gene data show CDR1 as SGDLS and CDR2 as YYNGEE. V lost 4 bases, J lost 7 bases, and 15 bases lay in between. CDR3 length equals 13 residues. The whole variable domain, filled in from reference TRBV9 and TRBJ2-7, reads DSGVTQTPKHLITATGQRVTLRCSPRSGDLSVYWYQQSLDQGLQFLIQYYNGEERAKGNILERFSAQQFPDLHSELNLSSLELGDSALYFCASSPRSGTEQYFGPGTRLTVT.

The count of this clone is one. The chain employs TRBV6-5 and TRBJ1-2; perhaps TRBD1 as D (6 bases). Per germline, CDR1 MNHEY and CDR2 SVGAGI. This CDR3 contains 14 residues. Trimming cost V 8 bases and J 5 bases, with 18 bases left between them. The CDR3 DNA reads as TGTGCCAGCGGGACATCCCCCCCTCCTTATGGCTACACCTTC. It specifies CASGTSPPPYGYTF.

This chain links TRBV19 with TRBJ1-4, with 10 positions matching TRBD1. This CDR3 spans 14 amino acids. V gave up 8 bases and J gave up 5 bases; unmatched junction bases: 5. Germline-derived CDR1 and CDR2 are LNHDA and SQIVND (reference sequence). CDR3 sequence (DNA): TGTGCCAGTTCCCTGGACAGGGGGAATGAAAAACTGTTTTTT. Translation: CASSLDRGNEKLFF.

J is TRBJ2-3 and V is TRBV18; D possibly corresponds to TRBD1 (7 bases). V was cut by 3 bases and J by 6 bases, with 10 bases left in between. The CDR3 spans 13 residues. Germline values: CDR1 KGHSH, CDR2 LQKENI. The CDR3 reads CASSPEGADTQYF. The CDR3 region has the DNA TGTGCCAGCTCACCGGAGGGGGCCGATACGCAGTATTTT.

The chain links TRBV7-8 to TRBJ1-5; D uncertain. The CDR3 consists of 15 residues. From germline, CDR1 is SGHVS and CDR2 FQNEAQ. V dropped 1 base and J dropped 2 bases, with 9 bases sitting between them. The CDR3 region is CASSLVQTGNQPQHF. For the CDR3, the DNA is TGTGCCAGCAGCTTAGTCCAAACGGGCAATCAGCCCCAGCATTTT.

This chain joins TRBV9 and TRBJ2-7; TRBD1 matches 7 bases. Germline CDR1 SGDLS, CDR2 YYNGEE. V shed 3 bases, J shed 6 bases, and the junction held 24 bases outside the gene matches. The CDR3 runs 19 residues. CDR3 amino acids: CASSARQGMASPSSREQYF. The CDR3 DNA sequence: TGTGCCAGCAGCGCGCGACAGGGAATGGCATCACCCTCATCACGCGAGCAGTACTTC.

The V gene is TRBV5-1, the J gene TRBJ1-6; TRBD1 agrees at 7 bases. CDR1 SGHRS and CDR2 YFSETQ come from the germline V gene. This CDR3 region has 14 residues. Germline trimming cut 0 bases from V and 13 bases from J; bases unmatched to any gene: 7. As DNA, the CDR3 is TGCGCCAGCAGCTTGGGACAGGGAATGATTCCCCTCCACTTT. It is translated as CASSLGQGMIPLHF.

This clone was detected only once. CDR3 nucleotides: TGTGCCAGTAGTATAAGAGGGGGCGGAGGCGATGAGCAGTTCTTC. It codes for CASSIRGGGGDEQFF. This chain uses TRBV19 with TRBJ2-1, with 7 positions matching TRBD1. Germline CDR1 is LNHDA and CDR2 is SQIVND (reference sequence). V lost 2 bases and J lost 8; bases outside the gene matches: 9. This CDR3 has 15 residues.

The J gene is TRBJ1-5, the V gene TRBV2; D ambiguous. Trimming cost V 7 bases and J 7 bases, with 11 bases left between them. Germline CDR1 reads SNHLY; CDR2 reads FYNNEI. The CDR3 spans 12 residues. CDR3 DNA: TGTGCCAGCACCGCTGGGAGCCAGCCCCAGCATTTT. Encoded protein: CASTAGSQPQHF.

The chain links TRBV4-3 to TRBJ1-4; no clear D. Trimming left V 4 bases short and J 7 bases short, with 13 bases between. The CDR3 runs to 14 residues. CDR1 is LGHNA, CDR2 YSLEER, per germline. DNA for the CDR3: TGCGCCAGCAGCCCCGGGGTCCGGGGTGAAAAACTGTTTTTT. Protein: CASSPGVRGEKLFF.

CDR3 residues: CASRDREDSPLHF. DNA for the CDR3: TGCGCCAGCAGGGATAGGGAGGACTCACCCCTCCACTTT. The chain joins TRBV5-1 to TRBJ1-6; D is ambiguous. Deletions cut 5 bases from V and 10 bases from J, with 13 bases between. The CDR3 sequence is 13 residues long. CDR1 SGHRS and CDR2 YFSETQ come from the germline V gene.

This sequence joins TRBV9 and TRBJ2-1, with TRBD1 matching over 7 bases. The CDR3 contains 16 residues. The junction had 18 bases not matched to a gene; V was cut back by 5 bases and J by 10 bases. CDR1 and CDR2 from the germline V gene are SGDLS and YYNGEE. The CDR3, as DNA: TGTGCCAGCAGTGAGGGGGCACTATCGGGCCGACGGGAGCAGTTCTTC. It specifies CASSEGALSGRREQFF.

The chain links TRBV7-9 to TRBJ1-2; 8 bases line up with TRBD1. CDR1 SEHNR and CDR2 FQNEAQ come from the germline V gene (reference sequence). Trimming took 5 bases from V and 6 from J; bases not matched to a gene: 5. The CDR3 covers 13 residues. CDR3 DNA: TGTGCCAGCAGCCGGACAGGGAGGGATGGCTACACCTTC. As protein: CASSRTGRDGYTF.

J is TRBJ2-2 and V is TRBV6-1; D call uncertain. The germline V gene has CDR1 MNHNS and CDR2 SASEGT. V was clipped by 0 bases and J by 7 bases, with 6 bases between them. This CDR3 region has 13 residues. CDR3 amino acids: CASSEAGDGELFF. The CDR3 DNA follows: TGTGCCAGCAGTGAAGCCGGAGACGGGGAGCTGTTTTTT.

The rearrangement joins TRBV29-1 to TRBJ2-1; 8 nucleotides line up with TRBD2. Trimming cost V 8 bases and J 10 bases; bases outside gene matches: 7. Germline V gives CDR1 SQVTM, CDR2 ANQGSEA. The CDR3 covers 11 residues. The CDR3 protein is CSFLGGVEQFF. CDR3 nucleotide sequence: TGCAGCTTCCTCGGGGGGGTGGAGCAGTTCTTC.

The V and J genes are TRBV19 and TRBJ2-3, with 7 bases matching TRBD1. The CDR3 is 16 amino acids. J was trimmed by 1 base and V by 4 bases; bases with no gene match: 8. Germline CDR1 and CDR2: LNHDA and SQIVND (reference sequence). CDR3 sequence reads: CASSNGDRSGTDTQYF. The CDR3 nucleotides read TGTGCCAGTAGTAATGGGGACAGATCAGGCACAGATACGCAGTATTTT.

Only one count was recorded for this clone. The chain uses TRBV14 and TRBJ2-3; D is undetermined. The CDR3 extends over 17 amino acids. V was trimmed by 6 bases and J by 1 base, leaving 20 bases between them. Germline V gene lookup returns CDR1 SGHDN and CDR2 FVKESK. CDR3: CASSPQLRYWGTDTQYF. In DNA, the CDR3 is TGTGCCAGCAGTCCCCAACTAAGGTACTGGGGCACAGATACGCAGTATTTT.

The chain recombines TRBV7-9 with TRBJ2-2, with 7 bases that match TRBD1. The junction had 17 bases not matched to a gene; V was cut back by 5 bases and J by 2 bases. Germline loops: CDR1 SEHNR, CDR2 FQNEAQ (reference sequence). The CDR3 has 19 residues. The CDR3 DNA reads TGTGCCAGCAGCACCACGACAGGGTTTGGCAGGGAAAACACCGGGGAGCTGTTTTTT. Translation gives CASSTTTGFGRENTGELFF.

The chain couples TRBV5-4 to TRBJ2-3, with 14 positions matching TRBD2. The CDR3 extends over 19 amino acids. The trim removed 4 bases at V and 0 bases at J, leaving 10 bases unmatched. CDR1 is SGHNT and CDR2 is YYREEE in the germline V gene (reference sequence). The CDR3 region has the DNA TGTGCCAGCAGCGCGCCGGGACTAGCGGGGGCCATAAGCACAGATACGCAGTATTTT. Its protein product is CASSAPGLAGAISTDTQYF.

This chain's CDR3 is CATSDLPGGTLYGYTF. In nucleotides, the CDR3 is TGTGCCACCAGTGATTTGCCGGGGGGGACCCTTTATGGCTACACCTTC. This rearrangement joins TRBV24-1 to TRBJ1-2, with TRBD1 as a possible D gene (5 bases). CDR3 length: 16 amino acids. The V and J ends lost 0 bases and 5 bases respectively, with 15 bases between them. The germline CDR1 and CDR2 sequences are KGHDR and SFDVKD.